Shown below are 7 T cell receptor beta chains from a single sample sequenced in a study of blood T cells in healthy people across ages. A second 7 to 11 cycle PCR used barcoded and J-beta primers. TCRdb called the 5' RACE reads again in MiXCR, with one record for every CDR3 protein. The table shows about 730,000 distinct CDR3 sequences, with approximately 43% occurring only once. The specimen sequenced was blood. Receptors were obtained from a woman in her fifties or sixties in good health.

As to this clonotype: A read error is possible here, since a much larger clone lies one base away. The chain has TRBV5-5 and TRBJ2-3; no clear D. CDR3 length: 15 amino acids. Germline CDR1 is SGHKS and CDR2 is YYEKEE (reference sequence). This CDR3 reads CASSLRLINTDTRYF. The CDR3 DNA reads TGTGCCAGCAGCTTGAGGCTCATAAACACAGATACGCGGTATTTT.

CDR3 bases: TGCGCCAGCAGCTTGGTGGGGAGCAACGAGCAGTACTTC. Amino acids: CASSLVGSNEQYF. The chain combines TRBV5-1 with TRBJ2-5; maybe TRBD2 (5 bases). The J call could be wrong; TRBJ2-7 is a better fit for the DNA end. This CDR3 is built from 13 residues. The V gene's germline CDR1 is SGHRS and CDR2 YFSETQ.

The rearrangement joins TRBV7-9 to TRBJ1-1; the D is unclear. Germline CDR1 and CDR2: SEHNR and FQNEAQ (reference sequence). The V end was cut by 5 bases, the J end by 6 bases, with 19 bases between. The CDR3 covers 15 residues. The CDR3 region has the DNA TGTGCCAGCAGCAGTGCCCAGCAGTCGTTCTCTGAAGCTTTCTTT. It yields the protein CASSSAQQSFSEAFF.

This clonotype showed up many times. The V call is TRBV7-3, the J call TRBJ2-3, with 8 bases matching TRBD2. The CDR3 loop spans 15 amino acids. The germline gives CDR1 SGHTA, CDR2 FQGTGA. The V and J ends lost 5 bases and 1 base, in that order; junction bases with no gene match: 5. CDR3 sequence: CASSETSGGTDTQYF. DNA of the CDR3: TGTGCCAGCAGCGAAACTAGCGGTGGCACAGATACGCAGTATTTT.

The chain is built from TRBV6-1 and TRBJ2-4, with D tentatively TRBD1 (5 bases). Trimming took 8 bases from V and 7 from J, leaving 15 bases between them. This CDR3 has 13 amino acids. Germline values: CDR1 MNHNS, CDR2 SASEGT. CDR3 sequence: CASLSAGSNIQYF. CDR3 bases: TGTGCCAGCCTCAGTGCAGGGTCTAACATTCAGTACTTC.

A few counts support this clonotype. The J gene is TRBJ1-2, the V gene TRBV6-1; D not resolved. V lost 5 bases and J 4 bases, leaving 14 bases between the germline ends. CDR1 MNHNS and CDR2 SASEGT come from the germline V gene. This CDR3 spans 14 amino acids. DNA of the CDR3: TGTGCCAGCAGTAGAAGACGTTCACCCTATGGCTACACCTTC. Amino acids: CASSRRRSPYGYTF.

The chain has TRBV4-1 and TRBJ2-4, with a weak D call TRBD1 (6 bases). Germline CDR1 and CDR2: MGHRA and YSYEKL. V gave up 5 bases and J gave up 13 bases, with 18 bases separating them. The CDR3 length is 13 residues. The CDR3 DNA reads TGCGCCAGCAGCTTCCGCAGGGGCTACGGGCAGTACTTC. Protein sequence: CASSFRRGYGQYF.